The present T cell receptor (beta chain) was sequenced within a study of T cell responses to AZD1222 COVID-19 vaccine. In the study overall: Researchers grouped second doses given at about 4 or about 12 weeks into one pool.

Trimming cost V 4 bases and J 6 bases; bases outside gene matches: 9. The CDR3 sequence is 14 residues long. Germline CDR1 SGHRS, CDR2 YFSETQ. The table came from immunoSEQ multiplex PCR; TCRdb's copy has only in-frame clones and leaves some out. The table has about 110,000 clones, 75% to 90% seen once. Sequencing used peripheral blood, obtained on day 0 of AZD1222 vaccination. This TCR came from an adult in good health. The V call is TRBV5-1, the J call TRBJ1-1; 7 bases are a match to TRBD1. The CDR3, as DNA: TGCGCCAGCAGCCATCAAGACAGGGTGGCTGAAGCTTTCTTT. Its translation is CASSHQDRVAEAFF. The full variable domain, completed using reference TRBV5-1 and TRBJ1-1, is KAGVTQTPRYLIKTRGQQVTLSCSPISGHRSVSWYQQTPGQGLQFLFEYFSETQRNKGNFPGRFSGRQFSNSRSEMNVSTLELGDSALYLCASSHQDRVAEAFFGQGTRLTVV.